This T cell receptor beta chain was obtained from a study of blood T cell repertoires in COVID-19. Cohorts were based on clinical histories the participants reported. The table came from immunoSEQ multiplex PCR; TCRdb's copy has only in-frame clones and leaves some out. The sample lists more than 200,000 clones, over 80% occurring once. Trimming removed 6 bases from V and 2 bases from J, with 5 bases in between. CDR3 length: 11 residues. The J gene is TRBJ2-7, the V gene TRBV12-3 or TRBV12-4; D remains unclear. The clonotype was recovered from a woman in her thirties who had been exposed to COVID-19. The sequenced sample consisted of PBMCs or T cells enriched from blood (not recorded which). For the CDR3, the DNA is TGTGCCAGCAGACTAACCTACGAGCAGTACTTC. It codes for CASRLTYEQYF.